Presented here are 29 T cell receptor beta chains from one specimen sequenced in a study of siplizumab effects on memory and regulatory T cells. The assay was immunoSEQ multiplex PCR, and TCRdb's table has in-frame clones only and misses some. The sample holds approximately 100,000 clones, around 90% seen once. The material sequenced was non-Treg CD4+ T cells sorted from blood. The receptors originated from a human donor in good health.

The J gene is TRBJ2-7, the V gene TRBV11-2; D is unresolved. CDR3 length: 13 residues. With 2 bases removed from V and 4 bases from J, the gap between germline ends came to 9 bases. Germline V gene sequence: CDR1 SGHAT, CDR2 FQNNGV. The CDR3 protein is CASSLNHKYEQYF. In nucleotides, the CDR3 is TGTGCCAGCAGCTTAAATCACAAGTACGAGCAGTACTTC. Full variable domain (missing parts from reference TRBV11-2 and TRBJ2-7): EAGVAQSPRYKIIEKRQSVAFWCNPISGHATLYWYQQILGQGPKLLIQFQNNGVVDDSQLPKDRFSAERLKGVDSTLKIQPAKLEDSAVYLCASSLNHKYEQYFGPGTRLTVT.

J is TRBJ2-7 and V is TRBV5-1, with D hard to call. CDR1 is SGHRS, CDR2 YFSETQ, per germline. V lost 0 bases and J lost 3, with 7 bases in between. This CDR3 comprises 13 residues. This chain's CDR3 is CASSLGELYEQYF. CDR3 DNA: TGCGCCAGCAGCTTGGGTGAGCTCTACGAGCAGTACTTC. The full variable domain, its missing parts supplied by reference TRBV5-1 and TRBJ2-7, is KAGVTQTPRYLIKTRGQQVTLSCSPISGHRSVSWYQQTPGQGLQFLFEYFSETQRNKGNFPGRFSGRQFSNSRSEMNVSTLELGDSALYLCASSLGELYEQYFGPGTRLTVT.

This clone was observed once. The chain has TRBV5-4 and TRBJ2-3; 11 positions match TRBD1. V was clipped by 2 bases and J by 4 bases; unmatched bases: 3. The CDR3 totals 15 residues. Germline CDR1 and CDR2: SGHNT and YYREEE (reference sequence). CDR3 protein: CASSFWDRGSDTQYF. DNA for the CDR3: TGTGCCAGCAGCTTTTGGGACAGGGGGTCAGATACGCAGTATTTT.

V gene TRBV29-1 combines with J gene TRBJ1-4; 8 nucleotides line up with TRBD1. The CDR3 length is 14 residues. Losses at the gene ends were 5 bases for V and 3 bases for J; bases not matched to a gene: 5. Germline CDR1 SQVTM, CDR2 ANQGSEA. The CDR3 coding sequence is TGCAGCGTTTCGCAGGGGGCATCTAATGAAAAACTGTTTTTT. Protein: CSVSQGASNEKLFF.

The chain links TRBV6-5 to TRBJ2-1; 7 bases line up with TRBD1. This CDR3 spans 15 amino acids. Trimming took 5 bases from V and 0 from J; bases not matched to a gene: 4. Germline V gene data show CDR1 as MNHEY and CDR2 as SVGAGI. CDR3 in amino acids: CASSVTGSSYNEQFF. The CDR3 DNA is TGTGCCAGCAGTGTGACAGGGAGCTCCTACAATGAGCAGTTCTTC.

The genes are TRBV27 and TRBJ2-1; D assignment may be TRBD1 or TRBD2 (6 bases each). CDR1 MNHEY and CDR2 SMNVEV come from the germline V gene (reference sequence). The CDR3 runs to 17 residues. Trimming removed 8 bases from V and 4 bases from J, with 24 bases in between. The CDR3 DNA sequence: TGTGCCAGCTCCTCACTCAGAGGGGGAGGAACATACAATGAGCAGTTCTTC. This gives the protein CASSSLRGGGTYNEQFF.

The CDR3 loop is CASSPRQAINEKLFF. The CDR3 DNA reads as TGTGCCAGCTCACCACGACAGGCGATTAATGAAAAACTGTTTTTT. V gene TRBV18 combines with J gene TRBJ1-4, with a weak D call TRBD1 (6 bases). The CDR3 is 15 residues long. Looked up from germline, CDR1 is KGHSH and CDR2 is LQKENI. Trimming pared 1 base from V and 4 bases from J, leaving 10 bases between.

The chain is built from TRBV27 and TRBJ1-4, with 10 bases identical to TRBD1. Looked up from germline, CDR1 is MNHEY and CDR2 is SMNVEV (reference sequence). After removal of 6 bases from V and 3 bases from J, the junction contained 4 bases not matched to a gene. CDR3 length equals 15 residues. Here the CDR3 DNA reads TGTGCCAGCAGAAAGACAGGGGGCCCTAATGAAAAACTGTTTTTT. This translates into CASRKTGGPNEKLFF.

This clone appeared a single time. The rearrangement uses TRBV4-1 and TRBJ2-3; 11 positions agree with TRBD2. J was trimmed by 10 bases and V by 3 bases; bases with no gene match: 15. The CDR3 is 17 residues long. Looked up from germline, CDR1 is MGHRA and CDR2 is YSYEKL. CDR3 in amino acids: CASSHPGGTSGARAQYF. The CDR3 DNA reads as TGCGCCAGCAGCCACCCCGGAGGGACTAGCGGAGCTAGGGCGCAGTATTTT.

This clone was recorded once. The chain carries TRBV12-5 and TRBJ1-1; D is unresolved. The CDR3 runs 14 residues. The germline gives CDR1 LGHNT, CDR2 FRNRAP. V was trimmed by 1 base and J by 3 bases, leaving 9 bases between them. The CDR3 loop reads CASGLGLLDTEAFF. CDR3 in DNA: TGTGCTAGTGGTTTGGGACTCCTTGACACTGAAGCTTTCTTT.

The chain joins TRBV9 to TRBJ2-5; 10 nucleotides line up with TRBD2. The J call is in doubt because the DNA end fits TRBJ2-7 better. Germline V lookup: CDR1 SGDLS, CDR2 YYNGEE. CDR3 length: 15 residues. CDR3 region: CASSAQPGLADEQYF. The DNA for the CDR3 is TGTGCCAGCAGCGCGCAGCCCGGACTAGCGGACGAGCAGTACTTC.

This sequence joins TRBV11-2 and TRBJ1-2, with 8 bases matching TRBD1. V trimming: 5 bases; J trimming: 4 bases; junction bases outside the gene matches: 9. This CDR3 has 15 amino acids. Germline V lookup: CDR1 SGHAT, CDR2 FQNNGV. The CDR3 is CASSPSPGGGYGYTF. DNA for the CDR3: TGTGCCAGCAGCCCCTCTCCAGGGGGCGGCTATGGCTACACCTTC.

The chain employs TRBV7-3 and TRBJ2-5; unclear D gene. The CDR3 consists of 17 residues. Trimming took 5 bases from V and 2 from J, leaving 21 bases between them. Per the germline V gene, CDR1 is SGHTA and CDR2 is FQGTGA. CDR3 nucleotides: TGTGCCAGCAGCCCGTTTCCCGCACATCGGCAACAAGAGACCCAGTACTTC. Residues: CASSPFPAHRQQETQYF.

The chain recombines TRBV4-2 with TRBJ2-1; a possible D gene is TRBD2 (5 bases). V lost 4 bases, J lost 0 bases, and 10 bases lay in between. The CDR3 length is 15 residues. CDR1 is LGHNA and CDR2 is YNFKEQ in the germline V gene. CDR3 region: CASSPPAGSYNEQFF. The CDR3 DNA reads as TGTGCCAGCAGCCCTCCGGCGGGCTCCTACAATGAGCAGTTCTTC.

The chain employs TRBV7-8 and TRBJ1-2, with D possibly being TRBD1 (6 bases). V lost 4 bases to trimming and J lost 5 bases, with 11 bases between them. The CDR3 has 13 amino acids. Germline V gene data show CDR1 as SGHVS and CDR2 as FQNEAQ. The CDR3 loop reads CASSYIQGYGYTF. As DNA, the CDR3 is TGTGCCAGCAGCTATATACAGGGTTATGGCTACACCTTC. The whole variable domain, filled in from reference TRBV7-8 and TRBJ1-2, reads GAGVSQSPRYKVAKRGQDVALRCDPISGHVSLFWYQQALGQGPEFLTYFQNEAQLDKSGLPSDRFFAERPEGSVSTLKIQRTQQEDSAVYLCASSYIQGYGYTFGSGTRLTVV.

This clone has a single count. V usage is TRBV7-6 and J usage is TRBJ2-7; 9 bases are shared with TRBD1. The CDR3 runs 16 residues. The junction had 11 bases not matched to a gene; V was cut back by 5 bases and J by 3 bases. Germline V gives CDR1 SGHVS, CDR2 FNYEAQ. As DNA, the CDR3 is TGTGCCAGCAGCCCGAATGCCGGGACAGGGATCTACGAGCAGTACTTC. Translating it yields CASSPNAGTGIYEQYF.

V and J are TRBV5-4 and TRBJ1-3; the D gene is possibly TRBD1 (5 bases). The CDR3 length is 16 residues. Germline V gene data show CDR1 as SGHNT and CDR2 as YYREEE (reference sequence). Trimming took 0 bases from V and 0 from J, leaving 10 bases between them. CDR3 in DNA: TGTGCCAGCAGCTTGGGACAGCCTGGCTCTGGAAACACCATATATTTT. It is translated as CASSLGQPGSGNTIYF. Based on the CDR3 plus reference TRBV5-4 and TRBJ1-3, the full variable domain is ETGVTQSPTHLIKTRGQQVTLRCSSQSGHNTVSWYQQALGQGPQFIFQYYREEENGRGNFPPRFSGLQFPNYSSELNVNALELDDSALYLCASSLGQPGSGNTIYFGEGSWLTVV.

Ten or more counts support this clone. The rearrangement joins TRBV2 to TRBJ2-5, with 8 bases aligning to TRBD2. The germline CDR1 and CDR2 sequences are SNHLY and FYNNEI. V lost 7 bases to trimming and J lost 2 bases; unmatched junction nucleotides: 9. The CDR3 is made up of 15 amino acids. CDR3 sequence: CASIWSAGEQETQYF. CDR3 in DNA: TGTGCCAGCATCTGGTCAGCGGGAGAGCAAGAGACCCAGTACTTC.

V is TRBV10-3 and J is TRBJ1-1; 7 nucleotides line up with TRBD1. The J segment lost 7 bases and the V segment lost 6 bases, leaving 8 bases of the junction unmatched. Per the germline V gene, CDR1 is ENHRY and CDR2 is SYGVKD. CDR3 size: 13 residues. CDR3 residues: CAIRVTGEGEAFF. CDR3 in DNA: TGTGCCATCAGAGTTACAGGGGAGGGTGAAGCTTTCTTT.

This clone came up once. V is TRBV30 and J is TRBJ1-6; D is unclear. Trimming pared 3 bases from V and 5 bases from J, leaving 11 bases between. This CDR3 is 14 amino acids long. CDR1 and CDR2 from the germline V gene are GTSNPN and SVGIG (reference sequence). CDR3 nucleotides: TGTGCCTGGAGCCGCGGGCAGGATAATTCACCCCTCCACTTT. Protein product: CAWSRGQDNSPLHF.

The chain uses TRBV19 and TRBJ1-4; D gene unclear. Per germline, CDR1 LNHDA and CDR2 SQIVND (reference sequence). CDR3 size: 13 residues. Trimming shortened V by 10 bases and J by 3 bases, and 12 bases separated the two germline ends. The CDR3 sequence is CATARRANEKLFF. CDR3 nucleotide sequence: TGTGCCACGGCCCGTCGAGCTAATGAAAAACTGTTTTTT.

The chain employs TRBV18 and TRBJ2-1, with TRBD2 as a possible D gene (6 bases). Trimming shortened V by 0 bases and J by 4 bases, and 10 bases separated the two germline ends. CDR1 KGHSH and CDR2 LQKENI come from the germline V gene. The CDR3 totals 15 residues. CDR3 DNA sequence: TGTGCCAGCTCACCACCGGAGGGCTGGTACAATGAGCAGTTCTTC. Amino acids: CASSPPEGWYNEQFF.

This chain joins TRBV5-1 and TRBJ1-5, with D perhaps TRBD1 (5 bases). The germline V gene encodes CDR1 SGHRS and CDR2 YFSETQ. Trimming stripped 0 bases from V and 2 bases from J, with 9 bases between. CDR3 length equals 15 residues. Here the CDR3 reads CASSLGGQGNQPQHF. For the CDR3, the DNA is TGCGCCAGCAGCTTGGGGGGCCAGGGCAATCAGCCCCAGCATTTT.

This clone occurred once. The chain couples TRBV11-2 to TRBJ1-1, with 7 bases lining up with TRBD1. CDR1 is SGHAT, CDR2 FQNNGV, per germline. This CDR3 has 13 amino acids. V was pared by 5 bases and J by 8 bases, with 8 bases of the junction left unmatched. The CDR3 DNA reads TGTGCCAGCAGCCTTACGACAGGGTACGAAGCTTTCTTT. Encoded protein: CASSLTTGYEAFF.

The chain joins TRBV5-1 to TRBJ2-1; the match to TRBD2 covers 8 bases. CDR1 and CDR2 from the germline V gene are SGHRS and YFSETQ. The CDR3 sequence is 18 residues long. V lost 4 bases and J lost 8; bases outside the gene matches: 20. The CDR3 nucleotides are TGCGCCAGCAGCCCCGGGGGACTAGTGACGCTGGGGCACTATGAGCAGTTCTTC. It specifies CASSPGGLVTLGHYEQFF.

This clone was counted once. The genes are TRBV9 and TRBJ2-2; 9 nucleotides match TRBD1. The CDR3 is 16 amino acids. V dropped 2 bases and J dropped 4; count of bases not matched to a gene: 6. Germline values: CDR1 SGDLS, CDR2 YYNGEE. CDR3 loop: CASSVTGTGSTGELFF. CDR3 sequence (DNA): TGTGCCAGCAGCGTTACCGGGACAGGGAGCACCGGGGAGCTGTTTTTT.

The chain is built from TRBV28 and TRBJ2-5; weak D call: TRBD2 (6 bases). V lost 8 bases, J lost 7 bases, and 17 bases lay in between. Germline V gene data show CDR1 as MDHEN and CDR2 as SYDVKM. The CDR3 is 13 residues long. CDR3: CASVEGRGGTQYF. In DNA, the CDR3 is TGTGCCAGCGTGGAGGGGCGTGGGGGGACCCAGTACTTC. The full variable domain, completed using reference TRBV28 and TRBJ2-5, is DVKVTQSSRYLVKRTGEKVFLECVQDMDHENMFWYRQDPGLGLRLIYFSYDVKMKEKGDIPEGYSVSREKKERFSLILESASTNQTSMYLCASVEGRGGTQYFGPGTRLLVL.

The V gene is TRBV28, the J gene TRBJ1-5; D remains unclear. CDR1 is MDHEN, CDR2 SYDVKM, per germline. V was cut by 5 bases and J by 0 bases, with 5 bases left in between. This CDR3 has 13 amino acids. The CDR3: CASSDGSNQPQHF. CDR3 bases: TGTGCCAGCAGTGACGGTAGCAATCAGCCCCAGCATTTT.

The V gene is TRBV6-6, the J gene TRBJ1-2; D is perhaps TRBD1 (5 bases). The CDR3 is made up of 13 amino acids. Germline V gives CDR1 MNHNY, CDR2 SVGAGI (reference sequence). The V and J ends lost 6 bases and 2 bases respectively, with 10 bases between them. CDR3 coding DNA: TGTGCCAGCAGGCTGGCAGGGAACTATGGCTACACCTTC. Protein sequence: CASRLAGNYGYTF.